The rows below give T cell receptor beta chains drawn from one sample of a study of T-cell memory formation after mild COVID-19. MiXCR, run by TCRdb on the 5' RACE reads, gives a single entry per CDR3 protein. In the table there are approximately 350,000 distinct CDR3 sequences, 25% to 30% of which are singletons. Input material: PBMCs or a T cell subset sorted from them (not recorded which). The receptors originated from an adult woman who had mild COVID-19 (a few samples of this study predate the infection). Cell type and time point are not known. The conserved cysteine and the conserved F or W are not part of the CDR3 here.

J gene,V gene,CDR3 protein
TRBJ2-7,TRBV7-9,ASSPDRKRYEQY
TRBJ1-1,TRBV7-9,ASSLGGSLNTEAF
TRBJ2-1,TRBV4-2,ATAKDRNARSYNEQF
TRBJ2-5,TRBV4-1,ASSPGRGAKGRQETQY
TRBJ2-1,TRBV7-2,ASSLALTGTYNEQF
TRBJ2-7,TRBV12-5,ASGPRTSDYEQY
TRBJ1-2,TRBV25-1,ASRAGQSYGYT
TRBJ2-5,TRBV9,ASSVAPTRAETQY
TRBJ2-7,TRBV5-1,ASSLARGTGSYEQY
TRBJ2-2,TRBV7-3,ASSLIGVGTGELF
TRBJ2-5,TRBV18,ASSPQAVQETQY
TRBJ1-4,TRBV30,AWSVGHSTNEKLF
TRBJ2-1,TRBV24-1,ATSGGRLAWSNEQF
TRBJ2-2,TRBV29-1,SALSGRSGELF
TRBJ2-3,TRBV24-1,ATSASGEGDTQY
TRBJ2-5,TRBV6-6,ASGVPRQETQY
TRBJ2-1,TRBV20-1,SASSPSGSYNEQF
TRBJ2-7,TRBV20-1,SLPSGGAYEQY
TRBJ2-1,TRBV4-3,ASSQTASYNEQF
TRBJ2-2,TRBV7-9,ASSPETDLTGELF
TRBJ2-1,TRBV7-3,ASSTLAGGRHEQF
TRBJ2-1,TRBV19,ASSILIYNEQF
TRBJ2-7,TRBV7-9,ASQDLRQPGTGVPYEQY
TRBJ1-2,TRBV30,AWSVFRGTVQLPNYGYT
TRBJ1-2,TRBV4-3,ASSPGQGRSNYGYT
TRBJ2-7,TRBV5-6,ASSLGRGSYEQY
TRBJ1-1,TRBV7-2,ASSLRRDSSIMNTEAF
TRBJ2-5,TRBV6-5,ASSYARGQKETQY
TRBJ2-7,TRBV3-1,ASSQEQASPYEQY